Listed below are T cell receptor beta chains from one sample, sequenced in a study of T cell changes during pregnancy in multiple sclerosis. The repertoire was sequenced with immunoSEQ multiplex PCR; TCRdb's copy has only in-frame clones and lacks some. This table holds about 53,000 clones, roughly 90% found once. This specimen consisted of CD8+ T cells from peripheral blood mononuclear cells, obtained before pregnancy. Source of these receptors: a female donor with multiple sclerosis, enrolled in a pregnancy study. Both conserved end residues are part of each CDR3. D genes are given only for firm matches. Clone size, where shown, is once, few, many, or a class for clones that have expanded.

j_call clone_size v_call cdr3_length d_call cdr3_aa cdr3_nt
TRBJ1-3 NA TRBV25-1 18 NA CASSEFFPGQNSGNTIYF TGTGCCAGCAGTGAATTTTTCCCCGGACAGAACTCTGGAAACACCATATATTTT
TRBJ2-7 NA TRBV13 15 NA CASSQSRGGEYEQYF TGTGCCAGCAGCCAATCTAGGGGGGGTGAGTACGAGCAGTACTTC
TRBJ2-5 NA TRBV11-2 14 NA CASSSRLVQETQYF TGTGCCAGCAGCTCGCGACTAGTACAAGAGACCCAGTACTTC
TRBJ1-2 NA TRBV4-3 16 NA CASSQDRWYRENGYTF TGCGCCAGCAGCCAAGATCGTTGGTACAGGGAAAATGGCTACACCTTC
TRBJ1-3 NA TRBV6-5 13 NA CASSYGGGNTIYF TGTGCCAGCAGTTACGGCGGGGGAAACACCATATATTTT
TRBJ2-7 once TRBV27 12 NA CASSSRGNEQYF TGTGCCAGCAGTTCCCGGGGGAACGAGCAGTACTTC
TRBJ1-1 NA TRBV5-8 15 NA CASSYNSGGNTEAFF TGTGCCAGCAGCTATAACTCTGGAGGGAACACTGAAGCTTTCTTT
TRBJ2-3 NA TRBV5-5 15 TRBD1 CASGMGDRGTDTQYF TGTGCCAGCGGAATGGGGGACAGGGGTACAGATACGCAGTATTTT
TRBJ2-7 few TRBV7-9 15 TRBD1 CASSSLQGILYEQYF TGTGCCAGCAGCTCACTACAGGGGATTCTATACGAGCAGTACTTC
TRBJ1-1 NA TRBV4-2 13 NA CASSQSVNTEAFF TGTGCCAGCAGCCAATCGGTGAACACTGAAGCTTTCTTT
TRBJ1-2 NA TRBV27 13 NA CASSFGTNYGYTF TGTGCCAGCAGTTTCGGGACAAACTATGGCTACACCTTC
TRBJ2-7 NA TRBV27 16 TRBD2 CASSFQLSGAYVEQYF TGTGCCAGCAGTTTTCAACTTAGCGGGGCTTACGTCGAGCAGTACTTC
TRBJ1-1 NA TRBV7-8 13 NA CASLGVENTEAFF TGTGCCAGCTTAGGGGTGGAGAACACTGAAGCTTTCTTT
TRBJ2-5 NA TRBV5-4 13 TRBD1 CASKRGQGLDQYF TGTGCCAGCAAGCGAGGACAGGGCCTGGACCAGTACTTC
TRBJ2-2 NA TRBV2 15 NA CASKGSGLNTGELFF TGTGCCAGCAAGGGAAGCGGGCTGAACACCGGGGAGCTGTTTTTT
TRBJ1-6 NA TRBV9 18 NA CASSPYPGFPPYNSPLHF TGTGCCAGCAGCCCTTACCCAGGGTTTCCACCCTATAATTCACCCCTCCACTTT
TRBJ1-1 NA TRBV28 14 NA CASSPRGGYTEAFF TGTGCCAGCAGTCCCCGGGGGGGTTACACTGAAGCTTTCTTT
TRBJ1-1 NA TRBV7-9 14 TRBD1 CASSSTGGRTEAFF TGTGCCAGCAGCTCCACAGGGGGTCGGACTGAAGCTTTCTTT
TRBJ1-2 NA TRBV7-9 14 NA CASSYRDKIYGYTF TGTGCCAGCAGCTACCGGGACAAGATATATGGCTACACCTTC
TRBJ2-7 NA TRBV19 14 TRBD2 CASSIATGGYEQYF TGTGCCAGTAGTATCGCCACGGGGGGCTACGAGCAGTACTTC
TRBJ2-3 NA TRBV1 21 NA CTSSHANFLAGDPGFTDTQYF TGCACCAGCAGCCACGCAAATTTCCTAGCGGGGGATCCAGGGTTCACAGATACGCAGTATTTT
TRBJ2-3 NA TRBV29-1 14 TRBD2 CSIGLAGVSDTQYF TGCAGCATTGGACTAGCGGGTGTGTCAGATACGCAGTATTTT
TRBJ2-5 NA TRBV27 15 NA CASSSAWTLQETQYF TGTGCCAGCAGTTCAGCCTGGACTTTGCAAGAGACCCAGTACTTC
TRBJ2-5 NA TRBV6-1 15 TRBD2 CASSPLAGGQETQYF TGTGCCAGCAGCCCCCTAGCGGGGGGGCAAGAGACCCAGTACTTC
TRBJ2-1 once TRBV4-1 13 TRBD2 CASSQDPTSFQFF TGCGCCAGCAGCCAAGACCCGACTAGCTTTCAGTTCTTC
TRBJ2-3 NA TRBV7-6 15 NA CATKLTGISTDTQYF TGTGCCACCAAACTAACGGGTATTTCCACAGATACGCAGTATTTT
TRBJ1-2 NA TRBV7-2 19 NA CASSGSWTLTLAGRRGYTF TGTGCCAGCAGCGGTAGTTGGACCCTGACGCTGGCAGGGCGAAGAGGCTACACCTTC
TRBJ2-7 NA TRBV15 17 TRBD2 CATSTRGLTAGVYEQYF TGTGCCACCAGCACCCGCGGGTTGACAGCGGGGGTCTACGAGCAGTACTTC
TRBJ2-7 NA TRBV4-2 15 NA CASSQGVGQGDEQYF TGTGCCAGCAGCCAAGGGGTGGGGCAGGGTGACGAGCAGTACTTC
TRBJ2-7 NA TRBV5-1 14 TRBD2 CASSQRGGPYEQYF TGCGCCAGCAGCCAGCGGGGAGGGCCCTACGAGCAGTACTTC
TRBJ2-5 NA TRBV27 13 TRBD2 CASSFGGMETQYF TGTGCCAGCAGTTTCGGGGGGATGGAGACCCAGTACTTC
TRBJ2-1 NA TRBV11-2 15 TRBD2 CASSLYAGVNNEQFF TGTGCCAGCAGCTTATACGCGGGGGTTAACAATGAGCAGTTCTTC
TRBJ1-5 NA TRBV6-4 18 NA CASNTRVFSDPSNQPQHF TGTGCCAGCAATACCAGGGTTTTTTCGGATCCTAGCAATCAGCCCCAGCATTTT
TRBJ2-7 NA TRBV4-2 14 NA CASSQPGASYEQYF TGTGCCAGCAGCCAGCCAGGGGCCTCCTACGAGCAGTACTTC
TRBJ2-1 NA TRBV7-8 15 TRBD2 CASKGVAGLYNEQFF TGTGCCAGCAAAGGCGTAGCGGGCCTTTACAATGAGCAGTTCTTC
TRBJ1-1 NA TRBV7-2 15 NA CASSLEAGMNTEAFF TGTGCCAGCAGCTTAGAGGCAGGAATGAACACTGAAGCTTTCTTT
TRBJ1-3 NA TRBV6-5 13 NA CASSSGSGNTIYF TGTGCCAGCAGTTCGGGCTCTGGAAACACCATATATTTT
TRBJ1-4 NA TRBV4-1 17 TRBD1 CASSQDLLQGGDEKLFF TGCGCCAGCAGCCAAGATCTCCTACAGGGGGGTGATGAAAAACTGTTTTTT
TRBJ1-1 NA TRBV11-3 14 TRBD1 CASSVRDSDTEAFF TGTGCCAGCAGCGTCCGGGACAGTGACACTGAAGCTTTCTTT
TRBJ1-5 NA TRBV7-9 15 TRBD1 CASIGEGAGNQPQHF TGTGCCAGCATCGGAGAGGGGGCTGGCAATCAGCCCCAGCATTTT
TRBJ1-1 NA TRBV6-6 13 NA CASSYGGGTEAFF TGTGCCAGCAGTTACGGTGGAGGCACTGAAGCTTTCTTT
TRBJ1-5 few TRBV2 16 NA CASSRQGTHSNQPQHF TGTGCCAGCAGTCGCCAGGGTACCCATAGCAATCAGCCCCAGCATTTT
TRBJ2-3 NA TRBV27 16 TRBD2 CASSLSPSGNTDTQYF TGTGCCAGCAGTTTATCGCCTAGCGGGAACACAGATACGCAGTATTTT
TRBJ1-4 NA TRBV9 12 NA CASSSSGEKLFF TGTGCCAGCAGCTCCAGCGGGGAAAAACTGTTTTTT
TRBJ2-5 NA TRBV5-5 14 TRBD1 CASSQGQERETQYF TGTGCCAGCAGCCAGGGACAGGAGAGGGAGACCCAGTACTTC
TRBJ2-7 NA TRBV6-6 13 NA CASTERTSYEQYF TGTGCCAGCACCGAGAGGACATCCTACGAGCAGTACTTC
TRBJ2-5 NA TRBV19 13 TRBD1 CASSPDRAETQYF TGTGCCAGTAGTCCCGACAGGGCGGAGACCCAGTACTTC
TRBJ2-7 NA TRBV5-5 15 NA CASSPMAGRFYEQYF TGTGCCAGCAGCCCTATGGCAGGGAGGTTCTACGAGCAGTACTTC
TRBJ2-7 NA TRBV13 13 NA CASSLDSSYEQYF TGTGCCAGCAGCCTGGACAGCTCCTACGAGCAGTACTTC